This T cell receptor beta chain derives from a study of post-analysis software for immune sequencing data. Whole-study context: The study covered relapsing-remitting, secondary progressive and progressive-relapsing courses of multiple sclerosis. Findings and limits, study-wide: Multiple sclerosis patients had significantly lower normalized Chao1 diversity than controls. Samples made in the same batch grouped tightly together by F measure. Four or five TRBV segments occurring more often in patients than controls included TRBV5-6, TRBV5-1 and TRBV20-1.

The CDR3 contains 16 residues. Per the germline V gene, CDR1 is MGHRA and CDR2 is YSYEKL. Trimming left V 0 bases short and J 6 bases short, with 17 bases between. Comments on this clonotype: Its target is unknown.

The TCR beta cDNA libraries carried unique molecular identifiers. A population of about 0.95 to 11 million T cells gave rise to approximately 530,000 cDNA molecules. TCRdb itself ran the PCR reads through MiXCR, one entry per CDR3 protein. The sample carries over 250,000 distinct CDR3 sequences, around 34% recorded once. The sequence came from a girl aged 10-17 years with multiple sclerosis. Sequenced material: blood. The chain links TRBV4-1 to TRBJ1-2, with a tentative D call TRBD1 (6 bases). CDR3 DNA sequence: TGCGCCAGCAGCCAAGATCATACAGGGCTGATCCATGGCTACACCTTC. Residues: CASSQDHTGLIHGYTF.